Listed below are T cell receptor beta chains from one sample, sequenced in a study of cytomegalovirus exposure and HLA in healthy donors. Assay used: immunoSEQ multiplex PCR; TCRdb lists only in-frame clones, some missing. The sample has over 100,000 clones, approximately 87% seen once. Sequencing input: PBMCs. The receptors stem from a woman in her late teens or twenties in good health and CMV-seropositive. The CDR3 runs from the conserved cysteine through the conserved F or W. Each record gives: V gene, D gene, J gene, clone size, CDR3 DNA, CDR3 protein. D genes are given only for firm matches. Some rows have no size entry. The others give once, few or many, or a class for an expanded clone.

V gene: TRBV19
D gene: NA
J gene: TRBJ1-2
clone size: NA
CDR3 DNA: TGTGAACAGGAGTACTATGGCTACACCTTC
CDR3 protein: CEQEYYGYTF

V gene: TRBV4-3
D gene: TRBD2
J gene: TRBJ2-1
clone size: few
CDR3 DNA: TGCGCCAGCAGCCTAAGCGGGAGTGGGTACAATGAGCAGTTCTTC
CDR3 protein: CASSLSGSGYNEQFF

V gene: TRBV9
D gene: NA
J gene: TRBJ1-2
clone size: NA
CDR3 DNA: TGTGCCAGCAGCGTAGGAGGCCCGGGGATAAACTATGGCTACACCTTC
CDR3 protein: CASSVGGPGINYGYTF

V gene: TRBV5-6
D gene: TRBD1
J gene: TRBJ2-3
clone size: NA
CDR3 DNA: TGTGCCAGCAGCTCGACAGGGGGTACGCAGTATTTT
CDR3 protein: CASSSTGGTQYF

V gene: TRBV14
D gene: TRBD1
J gene: TRBJ2-5
clone size: NA
CDR3 DNA: TGTGCCAGCAGCCGTATCCGGGACAGAGAGTACCAAGAGACCCAGTACTTC
CDR3 protein: CASSRIRDREYQETQYF

V gene: TRBV5-6
D gene: TRBD1
J gene: TRBJ2-1
clone size: NA
CDR3 DNA: TGTGCCAGCAGGGGATACGGGACAGCCTTCAACGTTGAGCAGTTCTTC
CDR3 protein: CASRGYGTAFNVEQFF

V gene: TRBV9
D gene: NA
J gene: TRBJ2-1
clone size: NA
CDR3 DNA: TGTGCCAGCAGCAACAGGACCGCGGCAGAGCAGTTCTTC
CDR3 protein: CASSNRTAAEQFF

V gene: TRBV5-8
D gene: NA
J gene: TRBJ1-2
clone size: NA
CDR3 DNA: TGTGCCAGCAGCCTAGCCCAGAGTAACTATGGCTACACCTTC
CDR3 protein: CASSLAQSNYGYTF

V gene: TRBV4-3
D gene: NA
J gene: TRBJ1-1
clone size: NA
CDR3 DNA: TGCGCCGGCAGCCAAGAGTTTGGCGAAGCTTTCTTT
CDR3 protein: CAGSQEFGEAFF

V gene: TRBV7-2
D gene: NA
J gene: TRBJ1-3
clone size: NA
CDR3 DNA: TGTGCCAACCGGGCTGGAAACACCATATATTTT
CDR3 protein: CANRAGNTIYF

V gene: TRBV6-6
D gene: NA
J gene: TRBJ1-2
clone size: NA
CDR3 DNA: TGTGCCAGCAGCTACGGGGGCACGTATTCCTATGGCTACACCTTC
CDR3 protein: CASSYGGTYSYGYTF

V gene: TRBV5-3
D gene: TRBD1
J gene: TRBJ1-1
clone size: NA
CDR3 DNA: TGTGCCAGAAGCTGCACCAGGACAGGGGGCCCCTCTGGGGCTTTCTTT
CDR3 protein: CARSCTRTGGPSGAFF

V gene: TRBV6-1
D gene: NA
J gene: TRBJ2-7
clone size: NA
CDR3 DNA: TGTGCCAGCAGTGAAGTTAGGGGGAATGAGCAGTACTTC
CDR3 protein: CASSEVRGNEQYF

V gene: TRBV6-1
D gene: NA
J gene: TRBJ1-2
clone size: NA
CDR3 DNA: TGTGCCAGCAGCGGACAGTACTATGGCTACACCTTC
CDR3 protein: CASSGQYYGYTF